This is a list of T cell receptor beta chains from one sample in a study of identical twins. TCRdb independently ran MiXCR on the 5' RACE reads; one entry per CDR3 protein. The data hold some 500,000 distinct CDR3 sequences, with approximately 15% observed a single time. This same sample was also taken into another study, of yellow fever vaccine responses in identical twins.

Sequences were obtained from CD4+ T cells sorted from blood. These receptors all come from a woman in her late teens or twenties in good health. The conserved cysteine and the conserved F or W are not part of the CDR3 here. Not every row has a clone size; where given, it reads once, few, many or a size class.

cdr3_aa | clone_size | j_call | v_call
ASSWRGEQY | . | TRBJ2-7 | TRBV6-6
ASSQPRQGSYNEQF | few | TRBJ2-1 | TRBV4-2
ASRGASGELFSYNEQF | many | TRBJ2-1 | TRBV10-2
AFSLARGSGSSNEQF | . | TRBJ2-1 | TRBV2
ASRTTNSGLAGGLF | . | TRBJ2-1 | TRBV12-3/TRBV12-4
ASSPRTPSDYGYT | . | TRBJ1-2 | TRBV12-3/TRBV12-4
SVTDRGRGQF | few | TRBJ2-1 | TRBV29-1
ASKYRQSYGYT | . | TRBJ1-2 | TRBV3-1
ASQPGGPGEQY | many | TRBJ2-7 | TRBV12-3/TRBV12-4
ASSSRIRAQETQY | . | TRBJ2-5 | TRBV7-2
ASSLEGPGLAGEKAKNIQY | . | TRBJ2-4 | TRBV11-1
ASSFGGSKNIQY | many | TRBJ2-4 | TRBV7-2
ASSPVDRGAF | . | TRBJ1-1 | TRBV18
ASSQDYPPAGELF | . | TRBJ2-2 | TRBV14
SAPTAWGAVNTEAF | few | TRBJ1-1 | TRBV20-1
ASSEEGGGGNEQF | few | TRBJ2-1 | TRBV2
ASSQVVTGQRFTTSTDTQY | few | TRBJ2-3 | TRBV3-1
ATSDLPDTSTDTQY | . | TRBJ2-3 | TRBV24-1
ASSLVTPQGPGELF | . | TRBJ2-2 | TRBV5-1
ASSLGKSYEQY | many | TRBJ2-7 | TRBV5-1
ASSLSGYHTKSHTDTQY | . | TRBJ2-3 | TRBV5-1
ASSFRGTGGSYEQY | . | TRBJ2-7 | TRBV5-5
ASSLGGSNSYEQY | few | TRBJ2-7 | TRBV5-1
ASSSKPPLDRAPEAF | . | TRBJ1-1 | TRBV5-1
ASSQIQGAGELF | few | TRBJ2-2 | TRBV3-1
ASSRGTSGRDEQY | few | TRBJ2-7 | TRBV3-1
ASSQGADRGYGYT | few | TRBJ1-2 | TRBV3-1
ASSHEAGTGGYEQY | few | TRBJ2-7 | TRBV3-1
ASSPQKNEQY | . | TRBJ2-7 | TRBV6-1
ASSFADSINEKLF | many | TRBJ1-4 | TRBV5-5
ASSLALNTEAF | . | TRBJ1-1 | TRBV7-6
ASSQERITEAF | . | TRBJ1-1 | TRBV4-3
SARVGTGRRDTQY | few | TRBJ2-3 | TRBV20-1
ASSLSGGAGGKISSVEQY | . | TRBJ2-3 | TRBV27
SGETGTDTQY | . | TRBJ2-3 | TRBV29-1
ASSEGPTGAQEDTQY | . | TRBJ2-3 | TRBV6-1
SALSVSDNEQF | . | TRBJ2-1 | TRBV20-1
ASGSGETQY | few | TRBJ2-5 | TRBV5-1
ASSPARRTDTQY | few | TRBJ2-3 | TRBV28
AGLGGGETQY | . | TRBJ2-5 | TRBV30
ASSIGVGPDTQY | few | TRBJ2-3 | TRBV5-1
ASSVGGVDNEQF | many | TRBJ2-1 | TRBV7-9
ASSFDSGTVFHEQF | . | TRBJ2-1 | TRBV5-6
ASSYTGPLNNEQF | . | TRBJ2-1 | TRBV6-2/TRBV6-3
SAYRDRDNEQF | . | TRBJ2-1 | TRBV20-1
SAPGLAGGLVLETQY | . | TRBJ2-5 | TRBV20-1
ASRRVMNTEAF | few | TRBJ1-1 | TRBV12-3/TRBV12-4
ASSTKRGNTGELF | . | TRBJ2-2 | TRBV2
ASSLGVERQETQY | . | TRBJ2-5 | TRBV11-2
SAREARTYEQY | once | TRBJ2-7 | TRBV20-1
ASSNSQGMKGATGELF | . | TRBJ2-2 | TRBV19